Listed here are 11 T cell receptor beta chains from one sample, sequenced in a study of OX40 agonist ivuxolimab in advanced cancers. The data were produced by immunoSEQ multiplex PCR, yet TCRdb's version contains in-frame clones alone and is incomplete. The sample records approximately 60,000 clones, about 83% being singletons. This specimen consisted of CD4+ or CD8+ T cells sorted from blood, obtained in a trial of the OX40 agonist ivuxolimab. These receptors were collected from an adult with an advanced solid tumor such as melanoma, head and neck, liver or kidney cancer.

J is TRBJ2-3 and V is TRBV28; TRBD2 agrees at 7 bases. The ends lost 7 bases at V and 4 bases at J; junction bases unmatched: 11. The CDR3 length is 15 residues. Germline V CDR1 and CDR2: MDHEN, SYDVKM. The DNA for the CDR3 is TGTGCCAGCAAGAAGCGGGGCGGATTTTCAGATACGCAGTATTTT. Residues: CASKKRGGFSDTQYF. Full variable domain (remainder filled in from reference TRBV28 and TRBJ2-3): DVKVTQSSRYLVKRTGEKVFLECVQDMDHENMFWYRQDPGLGLRLIYFSYDVKMKEKGDIPEGYSVSREKKERFSLILESASTNQTSMYLCASKKRGGFSDTQYFGPGTRLTVL.

The chain uses TRBV9 and TRBJ2-1; no reliable D call. CDR1 is SGDLS, CDR2 YYNGEE, per germline. This CDR3 comprises 15 residues. The V end lost 2 bases, the J end lost 5 bases, and 14 bases lay between the germline ends. CDR3 residues: CASSVRGERDNEQFF. In DNA form, the CDR3 reads TGTGCCAGCAGCGTCCGAGGAGAGCGCGACAATGAGCAGTTCTTC.

A remark on this clone: Its ends do not fully match the called genes, so a read error is possible. The chain has TRBV7-7 and TRBJ2-2; the match to TRBD2 covers 13 bases. Germline CDR1 is SSHAT and CDR2 is FNYEAQ (reference sequence). The CDR3 sequence is 16 residues long. CDR3 sequence (DNA): TGTGCTAGCAGCCCAACTAGCGGGGGGGCTGCCGGGGAGCTGTTTTTT. Its translation: CASSPTSGGAAGELFF.

The V call is TRBV11-2, the J call TRBJ2-1; 7 bases fit TRBD2. With 4 bases clipped from V and 3 bases from J, the junction kept 9 bases outside the gene matches. Looked up from germline, CDR1 is SGHAT and CDR2 is FQNNGV. The CDR3 is made up of 16 amino acids. The CDR3 nucleotides read TGTGCCAGCAGCTCCCAGGCGCTAGCGGACTACAATGAGCAGTTCTTC. Translated, it gives CASSSQALADYNEQFF.

CDR3 residues: CASSLVSDTEAFF. The CDR3 DNA sequence: TGCGCCAGCAGCTTGGTGTCAGACACTGAAGCTTTCTTT. The rearrangement joins TRBV5-1 to TRBJ1-1, with D unresolved. The CDR3 runs 13 residues. With 0 bases removed from V and 3 bases from J, the gap between germline ends came to 6 bases. CDR1 and CDR2 from the germline V gene are SGHRS and YFSETQ.

The V gene is TRBV28, the J gene TRBJ1-1; D gene ambiguous. Germline V lookup: CDR1 MDHEN, CDR2 SYDVKM. The CDR3 has 12 amino acids. Trimming cost V 1 base and J 7 bases, with 7 bases left between them. Here the CDR3 reads CASSLLTNEAFF. CDR3 DNA: TGTGCCAGCAGTTTATTGACAAATGAAGCTTTCTTT.

The chain links TRBV10-3 to TRBJ2-1; 7 bases line up with TRBD2. The CDR3 spans 16 residues. Germline loops: CDR1 ENHRY, CDR2 SYGVKD. The V gene end was trimmed by 0 bases and the J gene end by 4 bases; junction bases not matched to a gene: 6. The CDR3 DNA reads TGTGCCATCAGTGAGTCGGGGGGAGGGAGTTACAATGAGCAGTTCTTC. Protein product: CAISESGGGSYNEQFF.

This chain uses TRBV18 with TRBJ2-6; D uncertain. CDR3 length equals 13 residues. The ends were cut back, 5 bases at V and 0 bases at J, with 2 bases in the middle. The V gene's germline CDR1 is KGHSH and CDR2 LQKENI. Here the CDR3 reads CASSYSGANVLTF. The CDR3 DNA follows: TGTGCCAGCTCATACTCTGGGGCCAACGTCCTGACTTTC.

V is TRBV6-5 and J is TRBJ2-7; 11 bases are shared with TRBD1. The trim removed 2 bases at V and 4 bases at J, leaving 4 bases unmatched. The germline V gene encodes CDR1 MNHEY and CDR2 SVGAGI. The CDR3 is made up of 15 amino acids. CDR3 sequence: CASSYQGQGAYEQYF. CDR3 bases: TGTGCCAGCAGTTACCAAGGACAGGGGGCTTACGAGCAGTACTTC.

Worth noting for this clone: This sample also contains other DNA sequences that code for the same CDR3. This chain links TRBV27 with TRBJ1-1, with D unclear. This CDR3 comprises 13 residues. V shed 3 bases and J shed 2 bases, with 7 bases lying between them. Germline V CDR1 and CDR2: MNHEY, SMNVEV (reference sequence). The CDR3 is CASSFFRNTEAFF. The CDR3 coding sequence is TGTGCCAGCAGTTTCTTCCGAAACACTGAAGCTTTCTTT.

This chain links TRBV5-1 with TRBJ2-5, with 7 bases matching TRBD2. The length of the CDR3 is 14 residues. Germline CDR1 SGHRS, CDR2 YFSETQ. V trimming: 5 bases; J trimming: 1 base; junction bases outside the gene matches: 5. Here the CDR3 reads CASRLGLGQETQYF. The CDR3 DNA reads TGCGCCAGCAGGTTAGGACTAGGCCAAGAGACCCAGTACTTC. Using reference TRBV5-1 and TRBJ2-5 for the parts outside the CDR3, the full variable domain is KAGVTQTPRYLIKTRGQQVTLSCSPISGHRSVSWYQQTPGQGLQFLFEYFSETQRNKGNFPGRFSGRQFSNSRSEMNVSTLELGDSALYLCASRLGLGQETQYFGPGTRLLVL.